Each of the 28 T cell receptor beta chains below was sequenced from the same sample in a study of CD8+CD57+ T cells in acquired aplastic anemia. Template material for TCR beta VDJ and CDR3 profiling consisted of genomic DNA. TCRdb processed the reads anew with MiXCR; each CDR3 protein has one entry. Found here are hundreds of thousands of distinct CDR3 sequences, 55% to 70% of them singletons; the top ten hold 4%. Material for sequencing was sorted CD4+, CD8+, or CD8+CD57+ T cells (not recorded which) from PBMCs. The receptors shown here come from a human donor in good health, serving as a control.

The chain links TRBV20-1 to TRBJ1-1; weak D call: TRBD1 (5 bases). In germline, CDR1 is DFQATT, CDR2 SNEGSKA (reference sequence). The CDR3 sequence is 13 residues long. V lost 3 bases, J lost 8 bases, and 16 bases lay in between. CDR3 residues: CSASPRIQGEAFF. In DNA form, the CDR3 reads TGCAGTGCTAGTCCCCGGATCCAGGGAGAAGCTTTCTTT.

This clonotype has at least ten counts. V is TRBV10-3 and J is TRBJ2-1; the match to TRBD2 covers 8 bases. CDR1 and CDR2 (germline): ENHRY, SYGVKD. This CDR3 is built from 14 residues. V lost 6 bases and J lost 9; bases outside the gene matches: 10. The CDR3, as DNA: TGTGCCATCAGCGTAGCGGGGAGGGATGGTGAGCAGTTCTTC. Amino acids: CAISVAGRDGEQFF.

The CDR3 DNA reads TGTGCCAGTAGTAGTGACAGGTCTAGCAATCAGCCCCAGCATTTT. It yields the protein CASSSDRSSNQPQHF. The chain carries TRBV19 and TRBJ1-5; possible D gene TRBD1, 6 bases. This CDR3 is 15 amino acids long. Trimming removed 4 bases at V and 0 bases at J, with 10 bases between. Germline values: CDR1 LNHDA, CDR2 SQIVND (reference sequence).

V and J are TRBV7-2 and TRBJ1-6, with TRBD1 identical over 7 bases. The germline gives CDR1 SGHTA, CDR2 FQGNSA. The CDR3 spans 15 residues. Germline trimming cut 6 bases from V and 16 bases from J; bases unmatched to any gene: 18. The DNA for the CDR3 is TGTGCCAGCAGGCCGAAACAGGGGCGATGGGCAACACTCCACTTT. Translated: CASRPKQGRWATLHF.

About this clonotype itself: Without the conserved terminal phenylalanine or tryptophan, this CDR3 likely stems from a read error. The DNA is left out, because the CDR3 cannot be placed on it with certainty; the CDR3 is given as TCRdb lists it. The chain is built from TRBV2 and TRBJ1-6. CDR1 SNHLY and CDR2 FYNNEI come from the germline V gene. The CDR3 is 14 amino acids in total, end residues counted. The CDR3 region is CASSLAAVSSPREL.

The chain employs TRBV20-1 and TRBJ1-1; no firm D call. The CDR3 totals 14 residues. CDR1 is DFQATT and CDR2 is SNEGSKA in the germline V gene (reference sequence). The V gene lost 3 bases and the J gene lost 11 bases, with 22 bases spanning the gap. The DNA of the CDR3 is TGCAGTGCTAGGCCGGCATCGACTGATTGTGAGGCTTTCTTT. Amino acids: CSARPASTDCEAFF.

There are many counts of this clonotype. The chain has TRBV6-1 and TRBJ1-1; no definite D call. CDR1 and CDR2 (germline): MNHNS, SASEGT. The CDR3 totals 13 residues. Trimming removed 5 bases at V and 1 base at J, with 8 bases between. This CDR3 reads CASSRVKNTEAFF. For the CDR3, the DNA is TGTGCCAGCAGTCGTGTCAAGAACACTGAAGCTTTCTTT.

The CDR3, as DNA: TGTGCCAGCAGTAGAGGAACGCTGGCCACATCTTATGGCTACACCTTC. Translated, it gives CASSRGTLATSYGYTF. V and J are TRBV6-1 and TRBJ1-2; D ambiguous. The CDR3 has 16 residues. The V gene lost 5 bases and the J gene lost 5 bases, with 21 bases spanning the gap. CDR1 is MNHNS, CDR2 SASEGT, per germline.

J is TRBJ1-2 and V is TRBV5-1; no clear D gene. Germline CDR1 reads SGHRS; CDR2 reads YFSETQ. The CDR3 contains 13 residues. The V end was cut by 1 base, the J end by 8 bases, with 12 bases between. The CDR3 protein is CASSLSIGKGYTF. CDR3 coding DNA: TGCGCCAGCAGCTTGTCCATAGGTAAGGGCTACACCTTC.

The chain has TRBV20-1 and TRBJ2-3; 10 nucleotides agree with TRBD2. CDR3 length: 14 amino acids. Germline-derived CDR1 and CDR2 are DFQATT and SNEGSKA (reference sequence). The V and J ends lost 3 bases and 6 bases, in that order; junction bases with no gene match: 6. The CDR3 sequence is CSASVAGGLDTQYF. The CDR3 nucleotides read TGCAGTGCTAGTGTAGCGGGGGGTTTGGATACGCAGTATTTT.

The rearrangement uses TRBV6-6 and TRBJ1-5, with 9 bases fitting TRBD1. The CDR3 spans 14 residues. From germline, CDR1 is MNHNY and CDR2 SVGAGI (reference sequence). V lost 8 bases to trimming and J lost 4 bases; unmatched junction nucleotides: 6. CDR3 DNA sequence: TGTGCCAGCCTAGGACAGGGGAGAAATCAGCCCCAGCATTTT. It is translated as CASLGQGRNQPQHF.

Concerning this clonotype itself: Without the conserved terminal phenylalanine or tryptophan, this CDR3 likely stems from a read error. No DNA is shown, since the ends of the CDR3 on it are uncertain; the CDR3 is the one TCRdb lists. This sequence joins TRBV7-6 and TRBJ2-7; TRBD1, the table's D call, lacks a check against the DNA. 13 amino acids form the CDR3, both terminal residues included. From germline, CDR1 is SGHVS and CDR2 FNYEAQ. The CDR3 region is CASSLGAGGFEKL.

CDR3 residues: CASSGQTRETQYF. The CDR3 bases are TGTGCCAGCTCCGGGCAGACCCGGGAGACCCAGTACTTC. J is TRBJ2-5 and V is TRBV12-3 or TRBV12-4; D gene ambiguous. The CDR3 contains 13 residues. The V gene lost 8 bases and the J gene lost 5 bases, with 15 bases spanning the gap.

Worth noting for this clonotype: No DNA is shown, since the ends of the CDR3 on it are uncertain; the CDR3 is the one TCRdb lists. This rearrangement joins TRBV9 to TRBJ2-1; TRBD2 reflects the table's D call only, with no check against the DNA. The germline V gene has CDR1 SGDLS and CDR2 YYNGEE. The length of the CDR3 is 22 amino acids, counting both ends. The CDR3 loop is CASSVYICSARSRQHTNNEQFF.

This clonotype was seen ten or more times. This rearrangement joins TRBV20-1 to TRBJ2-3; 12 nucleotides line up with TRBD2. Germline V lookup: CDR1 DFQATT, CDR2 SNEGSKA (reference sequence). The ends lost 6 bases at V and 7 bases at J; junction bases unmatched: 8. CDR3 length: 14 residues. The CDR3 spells CSATTSGGFNTQYF. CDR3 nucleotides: TGCAGTGCAACGACTAGCGGGGGTTTTAATACGCAGTATTTT.

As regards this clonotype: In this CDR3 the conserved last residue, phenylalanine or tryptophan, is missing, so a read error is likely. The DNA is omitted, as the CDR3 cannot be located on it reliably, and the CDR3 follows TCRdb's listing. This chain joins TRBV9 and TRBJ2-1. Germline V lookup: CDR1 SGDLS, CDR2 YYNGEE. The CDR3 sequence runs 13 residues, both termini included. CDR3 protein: CASSRGSDNEQLH.

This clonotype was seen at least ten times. CDR3 in amino acids: CSARDVGINQPQHF. The CDR3 nucleotides read TGCAGTGCTAGAGATGTAGGAATTAATCAGCCCCAGCATTTT. The chain couples TRBV20-1 to TRBJ1-5, with unresolved D. Germline V lookup: CDR1 DFQATT, CDR2 SNEGSKA (reference sequence). Trimming shortened V by 0 bases and J by 4 bases, and 10 bases separated the two germline ends. This CDR3 has 14 amino acids.

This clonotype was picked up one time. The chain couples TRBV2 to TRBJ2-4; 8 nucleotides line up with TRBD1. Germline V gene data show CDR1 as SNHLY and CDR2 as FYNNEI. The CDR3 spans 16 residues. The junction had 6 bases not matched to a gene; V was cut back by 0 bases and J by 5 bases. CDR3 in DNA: TGTGCCAGCAGTGAAGCGCAGGGGGCACGGGAAAACATTCAGTACTTC. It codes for CASSEAQGARENIQYF.

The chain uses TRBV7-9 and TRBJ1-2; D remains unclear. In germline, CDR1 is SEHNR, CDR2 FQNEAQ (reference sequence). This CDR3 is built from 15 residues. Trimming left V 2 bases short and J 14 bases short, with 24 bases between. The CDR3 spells CASSLRLSDGSQLTF. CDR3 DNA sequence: TGTGCCAGCAGCTTACGACTAAGCGATGGGTCGCAGCTTACCTTC. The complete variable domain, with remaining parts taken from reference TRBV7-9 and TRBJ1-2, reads DTGVSQNPRHKITKRGQNVTFRCDPISEHNRLYWYRQTLGQGPEFLTYFQNEAQLEKSRLLSDRFSAERPKGSFSTLEIQRTEQGDSAMYLCASSLRLSDGSQLTFGSGTRLTVV.

CDR3 sequence reads: CAISTGETNYGYTF. For the CDR3, the DNA is TGTGCCATCAGCACAGGGGAAACTAACTATGGCTACACCTTC. The V gene is TRBV10-3, the J gene TRBJ1-2; 7 bases are a match to TRBD1. The CDR3 is 14 residues long. CDR1 and CDR2 (germline): ENHRY, SYGVKD. J gave up 0 bases and V 6 bases, and 4 bases lay outside the gene matches.

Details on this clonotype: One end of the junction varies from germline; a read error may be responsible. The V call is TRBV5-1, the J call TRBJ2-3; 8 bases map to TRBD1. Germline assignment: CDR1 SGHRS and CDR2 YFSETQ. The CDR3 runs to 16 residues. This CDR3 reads CASSFRTGRRTDTQCF. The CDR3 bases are TGCGCCAGCAGCTTCCGGACAGGGAGAAGGACAGATACGCAGTGTTTT.

The CDR3 DNA reads as TGCAGTGCCGGGACGAGCTTGAACACTGAAGCTTTCTTT. It encodes CSAGTSLNTEAFF. The genes are TRBV20-1 and TRBJ1-1; D may be TRBD1 (5 bases). V was trimmed by 6 bases and J by 0 bases, leaving 11 bases between them. The CDR3 runs to 13 residues. Looked up from germline, CDR1 is DFQATT and CDR2 is SNEGSKA (reference sequence).

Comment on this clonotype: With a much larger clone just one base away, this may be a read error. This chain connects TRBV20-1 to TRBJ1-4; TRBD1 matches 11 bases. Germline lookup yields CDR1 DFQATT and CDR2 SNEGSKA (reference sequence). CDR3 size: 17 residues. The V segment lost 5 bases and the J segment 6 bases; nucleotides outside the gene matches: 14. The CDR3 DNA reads TGCAGTGCTCCAAGGGGGGGACAGGGGGTTTTTTATGAAAAACTGTTTTTT. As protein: CSAPRGGQGVFYEKLFF.

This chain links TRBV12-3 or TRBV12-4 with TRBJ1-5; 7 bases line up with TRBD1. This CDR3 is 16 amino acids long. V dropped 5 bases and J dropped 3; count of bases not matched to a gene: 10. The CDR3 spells CASSEGANPHNQPQHF. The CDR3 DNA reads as TGTGCCAGCAGTGAGGGGGCGAATCCCCACAATCAGCCCCAGCATTTT.

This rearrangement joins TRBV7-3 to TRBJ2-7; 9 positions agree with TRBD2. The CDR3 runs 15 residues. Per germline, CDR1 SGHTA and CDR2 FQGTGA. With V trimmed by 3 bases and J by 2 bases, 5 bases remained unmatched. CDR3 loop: CASSFLAGTTYEQYV. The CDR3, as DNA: TGTGCCAGCAGCTTCCTAGCGGGAACGACCTACGAGCAGTACGTC.

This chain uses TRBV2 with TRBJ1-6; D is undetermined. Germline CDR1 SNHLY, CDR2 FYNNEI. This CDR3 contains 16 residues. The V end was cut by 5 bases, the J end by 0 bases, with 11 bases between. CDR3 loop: CASSPHGSSYNSPLHF. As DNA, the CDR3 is TGTGCCAGCAGTCCCCACGGGAGCTCCTATAATTCACCCCTCCACTTT.

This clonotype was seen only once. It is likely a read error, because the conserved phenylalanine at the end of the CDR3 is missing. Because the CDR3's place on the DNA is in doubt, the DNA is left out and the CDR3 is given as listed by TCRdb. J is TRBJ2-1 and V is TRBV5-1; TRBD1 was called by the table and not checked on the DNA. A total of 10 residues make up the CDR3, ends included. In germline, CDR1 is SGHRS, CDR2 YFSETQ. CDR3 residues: CASSYGTGLY.

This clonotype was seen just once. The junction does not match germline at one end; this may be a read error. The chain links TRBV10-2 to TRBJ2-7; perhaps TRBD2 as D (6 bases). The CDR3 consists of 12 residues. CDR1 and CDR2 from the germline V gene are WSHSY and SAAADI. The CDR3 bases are TGTGCCGCAAGGGAGGCCAACAATGAGCAGTACTTC. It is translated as CAAREANNEQYF.